This T cell receptor (beta chain) is from a study of regulatory T cells in long-lasting Graves disease. Background on the study: Over 5 years on antithyroid drugs plus positive TSH receptor antibodies marked Graves' disease as persistent. General study results and limits: Persistent cases favored TRBV28, TRBJ1-2 and TRBJ2-5.

Time point in this sample: persistent/refractory GD, antithyroid drugs over 5 years with positive TRAb. PBMC RNA was the source of the TCR library. For TCR beta, libraries came from iRepertoire HTBI primers and Arm-PCR of CDR3 regions. TCRdb passed the multiplex PCR reads through MiXCR, listing each CDR3 protein once. This table has approximately 400,000 distinct CDR3 sequences, roughly 20% appearing once. The CDR3 runs 13 residues. The V and J ends lost 5 bases and 1 base respectively, with 8 bases between them. CDR1 MNHEY and CDR2 SMNVEV come from the germline V gene (reference sequence). At least ten counts were recorded for this clonotype. Its antigen is as yet unknown.

This receptor was identified in a female donor with Graves disease. V gene TRBV27 combines with J gene TRBJ1-1; D not resolved. Sequencing used peripheral blood mononuclear cells (PBMCs), obtained when the disease was refractory, from a patient treated with antithyroid drugs. Written as DNA, the CDR3 is TGTGCCAGCAGTATCGTCAGGAACACTGAAGCTTTCTTT. Amino acid sequence: CASSIVRNTEAFF.